This TCR beta chain originates from a study of T cells after posttransplantation cyclophosphamide. By share of the sample, this clone is medium-sized. Cyclophosphamide on days +3 and +4 followed busulfan-fludarabine conditioning and a marrow graft. The CDR3 runs 16 residues. Germline CDR1 MNHEY, CDR2 SVGEGT. Unmatched junction bases numbered 9, after V lost 6 bases and J lost 0 bases. TCRdb's table, derived via immunoSEQ multiplex PCR, lists solely in-frame clones and lacks some. Singletons are absent from the sample, which has roughly 2,600 clones. The chain has TRBV6-2 or TRBV6-3 and TRBJ2-5; 8 nucleotides match TRBD1. The origin of this receptor is a female patient aged 45-65 years who received an allogeneic stem cell transplant from a related donor, was CMV-positive, and had no GVHD. A share of the T cells may be of graft donor origin. The sample in question was PBMCs, obtained 32 days after allogeneic stem cell transplant with posttransplant cyclophosphamide. The DNA of the CDR3 is TGTGCCAGCAGCGTTCTCCGGACAGGGAACCAAGAGACCCAGTACTTC. This translates into CASSVLRTGNQETQYF.